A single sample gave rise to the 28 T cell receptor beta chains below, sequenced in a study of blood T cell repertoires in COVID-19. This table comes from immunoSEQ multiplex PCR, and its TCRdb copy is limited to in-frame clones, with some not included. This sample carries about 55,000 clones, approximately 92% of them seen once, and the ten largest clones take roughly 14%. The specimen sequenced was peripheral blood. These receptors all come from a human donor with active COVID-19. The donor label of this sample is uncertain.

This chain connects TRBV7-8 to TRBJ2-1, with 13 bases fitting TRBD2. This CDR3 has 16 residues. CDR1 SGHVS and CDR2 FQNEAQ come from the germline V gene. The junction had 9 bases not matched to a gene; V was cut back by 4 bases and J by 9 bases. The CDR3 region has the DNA TGTGCCAGCAGCTCCTCCGGGACTAGCGGGAACATTGAGCAGTTCTTC. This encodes CASSSSGTSGNIEQFF.

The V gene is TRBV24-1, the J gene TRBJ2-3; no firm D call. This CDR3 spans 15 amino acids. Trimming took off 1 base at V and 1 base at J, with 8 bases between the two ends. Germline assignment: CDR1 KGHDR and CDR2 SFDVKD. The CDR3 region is CATSDFGQGTDTQYF. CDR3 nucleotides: TGTGCCACCAGTGATTTCGGTCAGGGCACAGATACGCAGTATTTT.

This CDR3 reads CASSFRGGANVLTF. The CDR3 bases are TGTGCCAGTAGTTTTCGGGGTGGGGCCAACGTCCTGACTTTC. V is TRBV19 and J is TRBJ2-6; tentative D call: TRBD2 (5 bases). Per the germline V gene, CDR1 is LNHDA and CDR2 is SQIVND (reference sequence). The V end was cut by 5 bases, the J end by 3 bases, with 8 bases between. The CDR3 sequence is 14 residues long.

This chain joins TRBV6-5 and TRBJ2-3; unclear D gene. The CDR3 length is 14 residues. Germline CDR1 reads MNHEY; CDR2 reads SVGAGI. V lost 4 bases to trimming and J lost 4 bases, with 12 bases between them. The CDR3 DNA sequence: TGTGCCAGCAGTTTCAGATCAAGTTCAGATACGCAGTATTTT. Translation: CASSFRSSSDTQYF.

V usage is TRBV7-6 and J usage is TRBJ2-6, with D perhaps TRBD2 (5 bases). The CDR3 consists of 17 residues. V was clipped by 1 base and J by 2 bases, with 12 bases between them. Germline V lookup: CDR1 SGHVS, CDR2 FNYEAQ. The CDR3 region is CASSLGGEWAGANVLTF. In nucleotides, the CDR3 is TGTGCCAGCAGCTTAGGTGGGGAGTGGGCTGGGGCCAACGTCCTGACTTTC.

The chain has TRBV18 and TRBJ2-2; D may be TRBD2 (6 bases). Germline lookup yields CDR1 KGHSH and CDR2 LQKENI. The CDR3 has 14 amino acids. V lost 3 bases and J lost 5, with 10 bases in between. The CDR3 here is CASSPFGGTGELFF. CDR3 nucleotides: TGTGCCAGCTCACCGTTCGGGGGTACCGGGGAGCTGTTTTTT.

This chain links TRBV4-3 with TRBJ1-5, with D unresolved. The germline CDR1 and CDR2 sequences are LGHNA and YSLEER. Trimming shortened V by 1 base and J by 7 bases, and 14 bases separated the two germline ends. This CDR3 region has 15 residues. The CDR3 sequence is CASSQVSGSGQPQHF. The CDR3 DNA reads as TGCGCCAGCAGCCAAGTTTCAGGATCGGGACAGCCCCAGCATTTT.

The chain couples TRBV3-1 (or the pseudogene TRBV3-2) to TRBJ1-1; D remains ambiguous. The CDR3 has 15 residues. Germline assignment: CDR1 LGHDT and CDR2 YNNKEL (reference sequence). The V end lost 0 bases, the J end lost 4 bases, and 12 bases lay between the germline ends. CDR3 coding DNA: TGTGCCAGCAGCCAAGAGGAGGGCACGGGCACTGAAGCTTTCTTT. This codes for CASSQEEGTGTEAFF.

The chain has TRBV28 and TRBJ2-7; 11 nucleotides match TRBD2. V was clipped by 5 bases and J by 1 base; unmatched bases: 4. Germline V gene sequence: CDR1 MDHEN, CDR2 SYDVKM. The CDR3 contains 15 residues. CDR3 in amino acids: CASSILAGGSYEQYF. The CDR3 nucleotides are TGTGCCAGCAGTATCTTAGCGGGGGGGTCCTACGAGCAGTACTTC.

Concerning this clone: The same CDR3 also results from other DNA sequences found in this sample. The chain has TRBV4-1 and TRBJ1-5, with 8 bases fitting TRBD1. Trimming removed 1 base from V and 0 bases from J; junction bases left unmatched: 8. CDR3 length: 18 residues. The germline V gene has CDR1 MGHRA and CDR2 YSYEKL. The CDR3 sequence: CASSQVYRGTSSNQPQHF. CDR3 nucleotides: TGCGCCAGCAGCCAAGTCTACAGGGGGACCAGTAGCAATCAGCCCCAGCATTTT.

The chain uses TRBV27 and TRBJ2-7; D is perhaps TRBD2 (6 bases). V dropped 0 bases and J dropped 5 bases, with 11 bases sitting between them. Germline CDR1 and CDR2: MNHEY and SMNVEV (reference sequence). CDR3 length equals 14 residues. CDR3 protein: CASSLSLGRNEQYF. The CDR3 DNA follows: TGTGCCAGCAGTTTATCGCTGGGGAGGAACGAGCAGTACTTC.

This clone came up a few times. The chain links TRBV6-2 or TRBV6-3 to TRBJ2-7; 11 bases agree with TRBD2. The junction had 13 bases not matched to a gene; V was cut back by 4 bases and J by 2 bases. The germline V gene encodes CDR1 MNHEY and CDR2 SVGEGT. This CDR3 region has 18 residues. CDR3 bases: TGTGCCAGCAGTTCGCCATCCGGGACTAGCGGATCTCCCTACGAGCAGTACTTC. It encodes CASSSPSGTSGSPYEQYF.

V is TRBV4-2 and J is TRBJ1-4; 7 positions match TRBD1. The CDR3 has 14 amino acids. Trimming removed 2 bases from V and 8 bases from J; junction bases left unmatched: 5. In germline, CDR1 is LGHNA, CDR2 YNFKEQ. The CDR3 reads CASSQPGTEEKLFF. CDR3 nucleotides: TGTGCCAGCAGCCAACCCGGGACAGAAGAAAAACTGTTTTTT.

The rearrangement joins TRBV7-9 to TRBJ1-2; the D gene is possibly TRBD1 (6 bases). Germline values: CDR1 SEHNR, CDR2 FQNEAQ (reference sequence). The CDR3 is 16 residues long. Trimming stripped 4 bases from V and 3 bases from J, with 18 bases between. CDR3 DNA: TGTGCCAGCAGCTCTAGAAGGGGGGGTAAAGACTATGGCTACACCTTC. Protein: CASSSRRGGKDYGYTF.

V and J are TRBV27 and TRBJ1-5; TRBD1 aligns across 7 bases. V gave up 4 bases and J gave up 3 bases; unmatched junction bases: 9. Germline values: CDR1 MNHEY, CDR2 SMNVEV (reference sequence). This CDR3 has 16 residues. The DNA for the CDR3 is TGTGCCAGCAGTTCCTCCCGGACAGGCTACAATCAGCCCCAGCATTTT. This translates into CASSSSRTGYNQPQHF.

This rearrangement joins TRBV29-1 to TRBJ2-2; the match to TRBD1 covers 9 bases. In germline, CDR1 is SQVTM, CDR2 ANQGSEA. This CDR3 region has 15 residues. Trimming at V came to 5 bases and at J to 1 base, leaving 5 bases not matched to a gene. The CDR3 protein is CSVRTGVGNTGELFF. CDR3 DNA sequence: TGCAGCGTTCGGACAGGGGTGGGGAACACCGGGGAGCTGTTTTTT.

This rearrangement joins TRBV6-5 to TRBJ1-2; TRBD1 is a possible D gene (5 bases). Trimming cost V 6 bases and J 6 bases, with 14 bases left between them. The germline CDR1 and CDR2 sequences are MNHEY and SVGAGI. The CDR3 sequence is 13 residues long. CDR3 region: CASRVGGADGYTF. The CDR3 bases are TGTGCCAGCAGGGTTGGTGGGGCGGATGGCTACACCTTC.

The CDR3 coding sequence is TGTGCCAGCAGTCCCCAGGGGACAGGGAATTCACCCCTCCACTTT. Translated, it gives CASSPQGTGNSPLHF. The V gene is TRBV27, the J gene TRBJ1-6, with 9 bases matching TRBD1. CDR3 size: 15 residues. V lost 5 bases, J lost 7 bases, and 6 bases stayed unmatched. Germline V gene sequence: CDR1 MNHEY, CDR2 SMNVEV (reference sequence).

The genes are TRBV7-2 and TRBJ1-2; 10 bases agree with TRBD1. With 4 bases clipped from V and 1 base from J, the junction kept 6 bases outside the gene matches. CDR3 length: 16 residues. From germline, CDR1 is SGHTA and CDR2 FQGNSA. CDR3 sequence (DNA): TGTGCCAGCAGCTCCCACGGGACAGGGGTTAACTATGGCTACACCTTC. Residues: CASSSHGTGVNYGYTF.

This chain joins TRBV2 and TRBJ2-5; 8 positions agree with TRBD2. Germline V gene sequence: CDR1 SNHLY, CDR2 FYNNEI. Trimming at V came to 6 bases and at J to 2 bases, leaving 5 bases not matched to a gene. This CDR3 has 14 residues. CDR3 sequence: CASRASGGQETQYF. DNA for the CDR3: TGTGCCAGCAGAGCCAGCGGGGGACAAGAGACCCAGTACTTC.

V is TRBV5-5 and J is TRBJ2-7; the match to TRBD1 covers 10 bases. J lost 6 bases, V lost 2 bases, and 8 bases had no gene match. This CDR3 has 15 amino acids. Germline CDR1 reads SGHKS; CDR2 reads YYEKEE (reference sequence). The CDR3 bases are TGTGCCAGCAGCTTCTTCGGGACAGGGGTGGCCGAGCAGTACTTC. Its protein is CASSFFGTGVAEQYF.

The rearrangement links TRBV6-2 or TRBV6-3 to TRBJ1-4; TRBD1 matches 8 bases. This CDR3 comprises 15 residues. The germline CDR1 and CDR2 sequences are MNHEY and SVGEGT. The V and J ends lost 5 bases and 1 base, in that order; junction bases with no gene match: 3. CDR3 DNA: TGTGCCAGCAGTAACACAGGGGGAACTAATGAAAAACTGTTTTTT. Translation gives CASSNTGGTNEKLFF.

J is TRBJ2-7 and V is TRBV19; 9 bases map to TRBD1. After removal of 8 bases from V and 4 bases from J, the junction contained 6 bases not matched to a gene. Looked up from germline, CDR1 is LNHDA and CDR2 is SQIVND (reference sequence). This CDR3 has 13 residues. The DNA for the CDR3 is TGTGCCAGTGGCCGGGACAGGGAGTACGAGCAGTACTTC. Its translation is CASGRDREYEQYF.

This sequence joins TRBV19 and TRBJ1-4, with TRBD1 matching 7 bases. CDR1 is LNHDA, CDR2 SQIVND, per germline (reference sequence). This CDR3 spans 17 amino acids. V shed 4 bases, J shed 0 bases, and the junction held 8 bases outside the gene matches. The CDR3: CASSNTGDIATNEKLFF. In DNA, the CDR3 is TGTGCCAGTAGTAACACAGGGGATATAGCAACTAATGAAAAACTGTTTTTT.

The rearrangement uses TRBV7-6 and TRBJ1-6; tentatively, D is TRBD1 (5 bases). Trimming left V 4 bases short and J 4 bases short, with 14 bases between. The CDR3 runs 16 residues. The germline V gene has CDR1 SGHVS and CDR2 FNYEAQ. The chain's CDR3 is CASSSGGGDYNSPLHF. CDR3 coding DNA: TGTGCCAGCAGCTCGGGGGGTGGGGATTATAATTCACCCCTCCACTTT.

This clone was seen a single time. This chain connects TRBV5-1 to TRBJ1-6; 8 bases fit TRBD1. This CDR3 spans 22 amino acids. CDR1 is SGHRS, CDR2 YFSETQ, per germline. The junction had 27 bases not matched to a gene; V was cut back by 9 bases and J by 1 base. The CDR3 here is CATSGGQGDLGQPRSYNSPLHF. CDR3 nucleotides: TGCGCCACCTCGGGAGGACAGGGAGATTTAGGACAACCTAGGTCCTATAATTCACCCCTCCACTTT.

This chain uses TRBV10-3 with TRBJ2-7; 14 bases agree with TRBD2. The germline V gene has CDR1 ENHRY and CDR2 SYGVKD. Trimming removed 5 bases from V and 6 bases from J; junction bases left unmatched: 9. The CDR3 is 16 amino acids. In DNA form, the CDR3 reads TGTGCCATCAGTAGCGGGACTAGCGGGAGCATCCGCGAGCAGTACTTC. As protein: CAISSGTSGSIREQYF.

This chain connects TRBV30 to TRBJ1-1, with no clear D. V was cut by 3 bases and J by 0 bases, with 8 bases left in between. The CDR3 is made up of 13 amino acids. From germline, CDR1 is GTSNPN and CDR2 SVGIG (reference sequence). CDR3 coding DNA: TGTGCCTGGAGCGCCACTTTGAACACTGAAGCTTTCTTT. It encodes CAWSATLNTEAFF. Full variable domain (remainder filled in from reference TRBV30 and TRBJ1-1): SQTIHQWPATLVQPVGSPLSLECTVEGTSNPNLYWYRQAAGRGLQLLFYSVGIGQISSEVPQNLSASRPQDRQFILSSKKLLLSDSGFYLCAWSATLNTEAFFGQGTRLTVV.